This TCR beta chain is from a study of blood T cell repertoires in COVID-19. Profiling relied on immunoSEQ multiplex PCR, and the TCRdb table lists in-frame clones only, not all of them. The profile shows approximately 300,000 clones, 85% to 90% of them singletons. The CDR3 covers 11 residues. Per germline, CDR1 PRHDT and CDR2 FYEKMQ (reference sequence). V shed 3 bases and J 11 bases; nucleotides not matched to a gene: 4. This receptor was taken from a man aged 25-40 years who had recovered from COVID-19. Sequencing input: PBMCs or T cells enriched from blood (not recorded which). The chain is built from TRBV13 and TRBJ2-7, with TRBD1 matching over 7 bases. The CDR3 nucleotides are TGTGCCAGCAGCTTTAGGGACAGTAAGTACTTC. Translation gives CASSFRDSKYF.